Described below is a single T cell receptor beta chain sequence and its context. As handled by the study authors: Amplifying reference gene primers gave estimates of nucleated cell counts. Profiling relied on immunoSEQ multiplex PCR, and the TCRdb table lists in-frame clones only, not all of them. D and trimming come from the DNA, and the V and J calls and clone size come from that table. This sample yields fewer than 75,000 clones, of which over 75% are seen a single time; roughly 3.9% belongs to the top ten. This entry belongs to a study of blood T cell repertoires in COVID-19. Study summary: Sites across the United States, Italy and Spain contributed samples from acute and convalescent COVID-19. The analysed material was cDNA or gDNA that came from T cells, B-cell-depleted T cells, or PBMCs.

CDR3 length equals 16 residues. CDR1 is MDHEN, CDR2 SYDVKM, per germline. J gave up 5 bases and V 3 bases, and 10 bases lay outside the gene matches. This receptor was identified in a man aged 70-80 years with acute or convalescent COVID-19. The chain carries TRBV28 and TRBJ1-5; 7 bases are shared with TRBD1. Material for sequencing was peripheral blood. The CDR3 DNA sequence: TGTGCCAGCAGTTTTTTTCCGGACAGGTCTGATCAGCCCCAGCATTTT. As protein: CASSFFPDRSDQPQHF.